The 3 T cell receptor beta chains below all came from one sample that was sequenced in a study of shared clonotypes between healthy human individuals. The table came from immunoSEQ multiplex PCR; TCRdb's copy has only in-frame clones and leaves some out. The table shows roughly 490,000 clones, with less than 80% occurring only once. The sample comprised PBMCs. The receptors stem from a woman in her 40s in good health. Some clones in this sample may be carry-over from other donors' samples.

The chain combines TRBV30 with TRBJ2-7, with a weak D call TRBD2 (5 bases). V lost 3 bases to trimming and J lost 3 bases, with 15 bases between them. Germline V gives CDR1 GTSNPN, CDR2 SVGIG (reference sequence). There are 14 residues in the CDR3. CDR3 amino acids: CAWSGGGIYYEQYF. In DNA, the CDR3 is TGTGCCTGGAGCGGAGGAGGAATTTACTACGAGCAGTACTTC.

The chain couples TRBV7-8 to TRBJ2-3, with D unclear. V was clipped by 0 bases and J by 9 bases, with 4 bases between them. Germline V gene data show CDR1 as SGHVS and CDR2 as FQNEAQ. The CDR3 length is 11 residues. DNA of the CDR3: TGTGCCAGCAGCTTAGCGACAACGCAGTATTTT. This encodes CASSLATTQYF.

The chain has TRBV5-5 and TRBJ1-1, with a tentative D call TRBD1 (5 bases). Between the trimmed V and J ends, which lost 5 bases and 0 bases, there was a span of 14 bases. The germline gives CDR1 SGHKS, CDR2 YYEKEE (reference sequence). The CDR3 covers 15 residues. The CDR3 here is CASSVGGTVNTEAFF. CDR3 coding DNA: TGTGCCAGCAGTGTAGGTGGGACGGTGAACACTGAAGCTTTCTTT.